The 2 T cell receptor beta chains listed next were all sequenced from one sample in a study of blood T cell repertoires in COVID-19. Sequenced by immunoSEQ multiplex PCR; TCRdb stores in-frame clones only, minus some. This table holds roughly 95,000 clones, 81% found once. Sequencing was done on a sample of peripheral blood. These receptors all come from a man in his sixties with acute or convalescent COVID-19.

V and J are TRBV5-1 and TRBJ1-3; TRBD1 is a possible D gene (6 bases). CDR1 and CDR2 from the germline V gene are SGHRS and YFSETQ. The CDR3 spans 15 residues. V was clipped by 0 bases and J by 4 bases, with 11 bases between them. The CDR3 nucleotides read TGCGCCAGCAGCTTGGATACAGGGCCCGGAAACACCATATATTTT. As protein: CASSLDTGPGNTIYF.

This clone was counted a single time. The chain combines TRBV12-5 with TRBJ1-4, with a tentative D call TRBD1 (6 bases). The CDR3 has 14 residues. V was trimmed by 4 bases and J by 1 base, leaving 7 bases between them. Germline CDR1 and CDR2: LGHNT and FRNRAP. CDR3 amino acids: CASGSQGTNEKLFF. CDR3 nucleotides: TGTGCTAGTGGTTCACAGGGAACTAATGAAAAACTGTTTTTT.